The sequence of this TCR beta chain was determined in a study of regulatory T cells in long-lasting Graves disease. Through Arm-PCR of CDR3 regions and iRepertoire HTBI primers, TCR beta libraries were built. MiXCR, run by TCRdb on the multiplex PCR reads, gives a single entry per CDR3 protein. This table has a few hundred thousand distinct CDR3 sequences, just over 20% appearing once. Study-wide results and caveats: Persistent disease exhibited a predilection for TRBV28, TRBJ1-2 and TRBJ2-5.

Time point given: newly diagnosed GD, antithyroid drugs for less than 3 months. Making the TCR library involved RNA that had been extracted from PBMCs. The CDR3 length is 14 residues. V shed 3 bases and J 5 bases; nucleotides not matched to a gene: 3. Comments on this clonotype: Antigen unknown.

Material: peripheral blood mononuclear cells (PBMCs), obtained at new diagnosis, from a patient treated with antithyroid drugs. The TCR sequence derives from a female donor with Graves disease. The chain uses TRBV12-3 or TRBV12-4 and TRBJ1-5; 8 bases match TRBD1. CDR3 nucleotide sequence: TGTGCCAGCAGTTTTGACAGGGGCGATCAGCCCCAGCATTTT. Its protein product is CASSFDRGDQPQHF.